The rows below give T cell receptor beta chains drawn from one sample of a study of cytomegalovirus exposure and HLA in healthy donors. Clones were read by immunoSEQ multiplex PCR, and TCRdb kept only the in-frame ones, dropping some. The data hold some 76,000 clones, with roughly 70% observed a single time. Sequenced sample: PBMCs. These receptors originate from a man aged 55 to 70 in good health and CMV-seropositive. Each CDR3 is given with its conserved first and last residue. Fields, in order: V gene, J gene, CDR3 length, CDR3 protein.

TRBV19,TRBJ1-1,13,CASREQGNTEAFF
TRBV28,TRBJ2-5,14,CATRGQGKIETQYF
TRBV5-6,TRBJ2-7,18,CASSWGWTSGGNRYEQYF
TRBV6-5,TRBJ2-1,14,CASSYSQANNEQFF
TRBV5-4,TRBJ2-3,14,CASSLDRGQDTQYF
TRBV5-4,TRBJ2-1,17,CASSGGGVASTYNEQFF
TRBV27,TRBJ2-7,13,CASSLSENYEQYF
TRBV4-3,TRBJ2-3,16,CASRQDQGDLTDTQYF
TRBV2,TRBJ1-5,14,CASSGTGGNQPQHF
TRBV7-9,TRBJ2-7,18,CASSLAGGRDRPNYEQYF
TRBV28,TRBJ2-7,14,CASRRTSGHYEQYF
TRBV6-5,TRBJ2-7,15,CASRINRESSYEQYF
TRBV7-8,TRBJ2-1,16,CASNTLGRDYSPEQFF
TRBV11-1,TRBJ2-2,13,CASSYTGSGELFF
TRBV15,TRBJ2-5,19,CATSRVWVAGAGSQETQYF
TRBV10-1,TRBJ2-7,15,CASSEEGTGGGEQYF
TRBV11-3,TRBJ2-2,15,CASSLGRGGTGELFF
TRBV6-1,TRBJ2-7,11,CARTSLYEQYF
TRBV7-9,TRBJ1-1,14,CASILGVMNTEAFF
TRBV10-2,TRBJ2-2,15,CATRTSGGGTGELFF
TRBV29-1,TRBJ2-1,15,CSVEGGGLTYNEQFF
TRBV4-1,TRBJ2-6,14,CASSQDAGANVLTF
TRBV11-2,TRBJ2-5,16,CASTPRGKPYTETQYF
TRBV13,TRBJ2-5,15,CASSFQGPRGETQYF
TRBV11-2,TRBJ2-7,17,CASSLGASGLLTYEQYF
TRBV2,TRBJ1-5,13,CASSRDRIGPQHF
TRBV11-2,TRBJ2-7,14,CASSRQTFPYEQYF
TRBV27,TRBJ2-1,14,CASGPGVGWDEQFF
TRBV2,TRBJ2-3,11,CASREWDTQYF
TRBV4-2,TRBJ1-1,13,CASSRTANTEAFF
TRBV5-1,TRBJ1-4,16,CASSLGVSATNEKLFF
TRBV28,TRBJ2-7,14,CASSRGGPSYEQYF
TRBV7-9,TRBJ1-3,16,CSSSLALTGHGNTIYF
TRBV14,TRBJ2-1,15,CASSPQGGSYNEQFF
TRBV7-9,TRBJ2-7,14,CASSPRDIHYEQYF
TRBV7-2,TRBJ1-5,13,CASSSDRAQPQHF
TRBV2,TRBJ2-2,14,CASRGQINTGELFF
TRBV11-2,TRBJ1-2,12,CASSLPDYGYTF
TRBV9,TRBJ2-2,18,CASSVRGLGVMDTGELFF
TRBV6-5,TRBJ1-5,13,CAVSPGGNQPQHF
TRBV4-1,TRBJ2-2,21,CASSRIRLGTSGRAIPGELFF
TRBV7-9,TRBJ2-7,15,CASSSGTGNTYEQYF
TRBV6-5,TRBJ2-7,14,CASSYDRDRWEQYF
TRBV6-1,TRBJ1-5,14,CASSPPGARGAQHF
TRBV9,TRBJ2-1,16,CASSVGSAGAYNEQFF
TRBV28,TRBJ1-5,15,CASSLTTLRNQPQHF
TRBV5-1,TRBJ2-3,14,CASRARRGVDTQYF
TRBV7-2,TRBJ1-2,15,CASSTIGGAGYGYTF
TRBV7-9,TRBJ1-1,14,CASSPAGMNTEAFF